A single sample gave rise to the 29 T cell receptor beta chains below, sequenced in a study of CD8 T cells in Susac syndrome. The RNA input was roughly 0.45 to 1 ug, and it was reverse transcribed with random hexamers. TCRdb re-called the immunoSEQ multiplex PCR reads through MiXCR, storing one row per CDR3 protein. The sample yields around 130,000 distinct CDR3 sequences, approximately 90% seen once. Material: CD8+ T cells from PBMCs. Receptors originate from a human donor with multiple sclerosis.

CDR3 region: CASSIFPGSGYTF. DNA of the CDR3: TGTGCCAGTAGTATTTTCCCTGGGAGTGGCTACACCTTC. The chain carries TRBV19 and TRBJ1-2; D remains unclear. CDR1 LNHDA and CDR2 SQIVND come from the germline V gene (reference sequence). Trimming removed 3 bases from V and 7 bases from J, with 12 bases in between. The CDR3 spans 13 residues.

The genes are TRBV5-4 and TRBJ2-7, with TRBD1 matching 10 bases. The CDR3 consists of 14 residues. V was pared by 4 bases and J by 3 bases, with 4 bases of the junction left unmatched. Germline V gene lookup returns CDR1 SGHNT and CDR2 YYREEE (reference sequence). The DNA of the CDR3 is TGTGCCAGCAGCACGGGACAGGGGAACTACGAGCAGTACTTC. Its translation is CASSTGQGNYEQYF.

The chain combines TRBV19 with TRBJ1-2; 12 bases match TRBD1. CDR3 size: 15 residues. Germline V lookup: CDR1 LNHDA, CDR2 SQIVND (reference sequence). V lost 5 bases to trimming and J lost 4 bases; unmatched junction nucleotides: 5. CDR3 nucleotides: TGTGCCAGTAGTCCCGGGACAGGGGGCGTCTATGGCTACACCTTC. It translates to CASSPGTGGVYGYTF.

The V and J genes are TRBV29-1 and TRBJ1-1, with a possible D match to TRBD1 (6 bases). CDR1 is SQVTM, CDR2 ANQGSEA, per germline. The germline V and J ends were trimmed by 4 bases and 1 base, with 10 bases remaining between them. The CDR3 has 13 amino acids. CDR3 protein: CSVAPTGNTEAFF. CDR3 coding DNA: TGCAGCGTTGCTCCGACAGGGAACACTGAAGCTTTCTTT.

This chain joins TRBV25-1 and TRBJ2-5; D is unresolved. V lost 4 bases, J lost 0 bases, and 6 bases lay in between. This CDR3 has 13 amino acids. CDR1 and CDR2 (germline): MGHDK, SYGVNS. In nucleotides, the CDR3 is TGTGCCAGCAGTGGGACCGACCAAGAGACCCAGTACTTC. Amino acid sequence: CASSGTDQETQYF. The whole variable domain, filled in from reference TRBV25-1 and TRBJ2-5, reads EADIYQTPRYLVIGTGKKITLECSQTMGHDKMYWYQQDPGMELHLIHYSYGVNSTEKGDLSSESTVSRIRTEHFPLTLESARPSHTSQYLCASSGTDQETQYFGPGTRLLVL.

The chain combines TRBV28 with TRBJ2-5, with TRBD1 matching over 9 bases. Germline V gene lookup returns CDR1 MDHEN and CDR2 SYDVKM. The CDR3 is 16 residues long. The trim removed 6 bases at V and 2 bases at J, leaving 10 bases unmatched. CDR3 DNA sequence: TGTGCCAGCAGGTTCTCCGGGACAGGGTCACAAGAGACCCAGTACTTC. This encodes CASRFSGTGSQETQYF.

This rearrangement joins TRBV15 to TRBJ2-3; D is possibly TRBD2 (6 bases). Germline CDR1 LNHNV, CDR2 YYDKDF (reference sequence). V lost 1 base to trimming and J lost 4 bases, with 18 bases between them. The CDR3 length is 17 residues. This chain's CDR3 is CATSRGEVRRGADTQYF. CDR3 bases: TGTGCCACCAGCAGAGGGGAGGTGCGCCGAGGGGCAGATACGCAGTATTTT.

The chain joins TRBV19 to TRBJ2-1, with TRBD1 identical over 7 bases. Trimming cost V 5 bases and J 8 bases; bases outside gene matches: 9. The V gene's germline CDR1 is LNHDA and CDR2 SQIVND (reference sequence). The CDR3 has 14 residues. The CDR3 nucleotides are TGTGCCAGTAGTCCGACAGGGTATGGTTATGAGCAGTTCTTC. Protein product: CASSPTGYGYEQFF. The full variable domain, completed using reference TRBV19 and TRBJ2-1, is DGGITQSPKYLFRKEGQNVTLSCEQNLNHDAMYWYRQDPGQGLRLIYYSQIVNDFQKGDIAEGYSVSREKKESFPLTVTSAQKNPTAFYLCASSPTGYGYEQFFGPGTRLTVL.

The genes are TRBV12-3 or TRBV12-4 and TRBJ1-4, with no clear D. The V end lost 5 bases, the J end lost 0 bases, and 10 bases lay between the germline ends. The CDR3 consists of 15 residues. CDR3 amino acids: CASSKEFPTNEKLFF. As DNA, the CDR3 is TGTGCCAGCAGTAAAGAGTTTCCAACTAATGAAAAACTGTTTTTT.

The genes are TRBV5-6 and TRBJ2-4; D gene ambiguous. This CDR3 comprises 14 residues. V was shortened by 4 bases and J by 2 bases, with 10 bases between the two germline ends. Germline assignment: CDR1 SGHDT and CDR2 YYEEEE. This CDR3 reads CASSHPGTKNIQYF. CDR3 coding DNA: TGTGCCAGCAGCCACCCCGGAACCAAAAACATTCAGTACTTC. The entire variable domain, with the rest obtained from reference TRBV5-6 and TRBJ2-4, is as follows: DAGVTQSPTHLIKTRGQQVTLRCSPKSGHDTVSWYQQALGQGPQFIFQYYEEEERQRGNFPDRFSGHQFPNYSSELNVNALLLGDSALYLCASSHPGTKNIQYFGAGTRLSVL.

Concerning this clonotype: The germline gene is not matched at one end of the junction; a read error may be the cause. The V call is TRBV5-6, the J call TRBJ2-3, with 9 bases fitting TRBD2. CDR3 size: 16 residues. Germline CDR1 reads SGHDT; CDR2 reads YYEEEE. CDR3 coding DNA: TGTGCCAGCACCTTGTTAGCGGGAGCTGTAGGAGATACGCAGTATTTT. Translated: CASTLLAGAVGDTQYF.

This sequence joins TRBV27 and TRBJ2-7; D possibly corresponds to TRBD1 (6 bases). The CDR3 covers 11 residues. Germline-derived CDR1 and CDR2 are MNHEY and SMNVEV (reference sequence). The V and J ends lost 7 bases and 4 bases respectively, with 8 bases between them. The CDR3 DNA is TGTGCCAGCAAGACAGGATACGAGCAGTACTTC. Translated, it gives CASKTGYEQYF.

The rearrangement joins TRBV27 to TRBJ1-4, with no clear D. CDR1 is MNHEY and CDR2 is SMNVEV in the germline V gene (reference sequence). Trimming removed 5 bases from V and 1 base from J, with 8 bases in between. This CDR3 region has 14 residues. CDR3 residues: CASSPRVTNEKLFF. Here the CDR3 DNA reads TGTGCCAGCAGTCCCCGTGTAACTAATGAAAAACTGTTTTTT.

The chain links TRBV29-1 to TRBJ1-1; D may be TRBD1 (5 bases). The CDR3 covers 13 residues. In germline, CDR1 is SQVTM, CDR2 ANQGSEA. V lost 7 bases, J lost 7 bases, and 19 bases lay in between. CDR3 region: CSARFGDVGEAFF. The CDR3 bases are TGCAGCGCACGGTTTGGGGACGTTGGTGAAGCTTTCTTT.

The chain links TRBV24-1 to TRBJ1-2; 7 nucleotides line up with TRBD1. J was trimmed by 4 bases and V by 3 bases; bases with no gene match: 4. The CDR3 is 14 amino acids. CDR1 KGHDR and CDR2 SFDVKD come from the germline V gene. The CDR3 DNA follows: TGTGCCACCAGTGATCGTGACAGGGTCTATGGCTACACCTTC. It translates to CATSDRDRVYGYTF.

This rearrangement joins TRBV6-2 or TRBV6-3 to TRBJ1-2; D not resolved. V was pared by 2 bases and J by 4 bases, with 11 bases between. The germline V gene has CDR1 MNHEY and CDR2 SVGEGT. This CDR3 region has 14 residues. The CDR3 DNA is TGTGCCAGCAGTTACGAGATTGCGATCTATGGCTACACCTTC. It yields the protein CASSYEIAIYGYTF.

This clonotype has only a few counts. The chain couples TRBV12-3 or TRBV12-4 to TRBJ2-7, with a tentative D call TRBD1 (6 bases). CDR3 size: 14 residues. Trimming took off 5 bases at V and 2 bases at J, with 13 bases between the two ends. CDR3 residues: CASSPDRIPYEQYF. The DNA of the CDR3 is TGTGCCAGCAGTCCCGACAGGATCCCCTACGAGCAGTACTTC.

This clonotype was seen once. V and J are TRBV27 and TRBJ1-2; D unclear. Germline loops: CDR1 MNHEY, CDR2 SMNVEV (reference sequence). The V end lost 2 bases, the J end lost 6 bases, and 13 bases lay between the germline ends. CDR3 length: 14 residues. The CDR3, as DNA: TGTGCCAGCAGTTTACTAGGCCCAGGTGATGGCTACACCTTC. It translates to CASSLLGPGDGYTF.

There are a few counts of this clonotype. The rearrangement links TRBV13 to TRBJ2-7, with a possible D match to TRBD1 (6 bases). CDR1 is PRHDT and CDR2 is FYEKMQ in the germline V gene (reference sequence). The CDR3 has 14 amino acids. The V and J ends lost 7 bases and 1 base respectively, with 14 bases between them. The CDR3 coding sequence is TGTGCCAGCACCCACAGGGTTGGATCCTACGAGCAGTACTTC. Its translation: CASTHRVGSYEQYF.

This chain links TRBV5-4 with TRBJ2-3; D is undetermined. The CDR3 spans 15 residues. V dropped 4 bases and J dropped 1 base, with 13 bases sitting between them. Germline V gives CDR1 SGHNT, CDR2 YYREEE (reference sequence). Written as DNA, the CDR3 is TGTGCCAGCAGCGTGCACCCGGGCCGCACAGATACGCAGTATTTT. The encoded protein is CASSVHPGRTDTQYF.

This clonotype occurred once. DNA for the CDR3: TGTGCCAGCAGATACCAGCATTCCGAGACCCAGTACTTC. It yields the protein CASRYQHSETQYF. The V and J genes are TRBV7-9 and TRBJ2-5; D is unresolved. CDR1 and CDR2 from the germline V gene are SEHNR and FQNEAQ (reference sequence). The CDR3 is 13 amino acids. With 6 bases removed from V and 5 bases from J, the gap between germline ends came to 13 bases.

V gene TRBV30 combines with J gene TRBJ1-2; no clear D gene. V was clipped by 3 bases and J by 7 bases, with 9 bases between them. There are 11 residues in the CDR3. In germline, CDR1 is GTSNPN, CDR2 SVGIG (reference sequence). Here the CDR3 DNA reads TGTGCCTGGAGGGGAACGGCTGGCTACACCTTC. Translated: CAWRGTAGYTF.

The chain joins TRBV28 to TRBJ2-7, with TRBD1 as a possible D gene (5 bases). V was trimmed by 4 bases and J by 2 bases, leaving 9 bases between them. Germline V gene lookup returns CDR1 MDHEN and CDR2 SYDVKM. The CDR3 runs to 13 residues. CDR3 sequence reads: CASSYQGTYEQYF. CDR3 sequence (DNA): TGTGCCAGCAGTTATCAGGGAACCTACGAGCAGTACTTC.

The chain couples TRBV4-3 to TRBJ1-1, with TRBD1 as a possible D gene (6 bases). Germline CDR1 and CDR2: LGHNA and YSLEER. V lost 0 bases and J 5 bases, leaving 19 bases between the germline ends. This CDR3 comprises 17 residues. Here the CDR3 reads CASSQDLGGMDGTEAFF. DNA of the CDR3: TGCGCCAGCAGCCAAGATCTAGGGGGGATGGATGGTACTGAAGCTTTCTTT.

The chain carries TRBV4-1 and TRBJ1-5; D is perhaps TRBD1 (6 bases). This CDR3 spans 16 amino acids. Germline CDR1 is MGHRA and CDR2 is YSYEKL. Trimming shortened V by 4 bases and J by 3 bases, and 16 bases separated the two germline ends. CDR3 in amino acids: CASSPSGGAFNQPQHF. In DNA, the CDR3 is TGCGCCAGCAGCCCGAGTGGGGGGGCCTTCAATCAGCCCCAGCATTTT.

The J gene is TRBJ2-7, the V gene TRBV28; D gene ambiguous. There are 15 residues in the CDR3. Trimming shortened V by 1 base and J by 1 base, and 11 bases separated the two germline ends. Germline V gene lookup returns CDR1 MDHEN and CDR2 SYDVKM. This chain's CDR3 is CASSLLAENSYEQYF. The CDR3 DNA sequence: TGTGCCAGCAGTTTATTGGCAGAGAATTCCTACGAGCAGTACTTC.

The chain employs TRBV4-2 and TRBJ2-7; no clear D. Per the germline V gene, CDR1 is LGHNA and CDR2 is YNFKEQ. The CDR3 totals 13 residues. The germline V and J ends were trimmed by 0 bases and 2 bases, with 5 bases remaining between them. The CDR3 sequence is CASSQDQTYEQYF. Here the CDR3 DNA reads TGTGCCAGCAGCCAAGACCAAACCTACGAGCAGTACTTC.

The chain combines TRBV5-4 with TRBJ2-1; unclear D gene. Trimming took off 3 bases at V and 7 bases at J, with 11 bases between the two ends. The CDR3 contains 13 residues. CDR1 and CDR2 from the germline V gene are SGHNT and YYREEE (reference sequence). The CDR3 DNA is TGTGCCAGCAGCTCCAACTTCAGGAATGAGCAGTTCTTC. It specifies CASSSNFRNEQFF.

The chain uses TRBV27 and TRBJ1-5; no clear D. The length of the CDR3 is 15 residues. Germline CDR1 MNHEY, CDR2 SMNVEV (reference sequence). V dropped 5 bases and J dropped 1 base, with 12 bases sitting between them. CDR3 residues: CASSQVHGSNQPQHF. The CDR3 DNA reads as TGTGCCAGCAGTCAAGTGCACGGGAGCAATCAGCCCCAGCATTTT.